This is a list of T cell receptor beta chains from one sample in a study of monozygotic twins with inflammatory bowel disease. TCRdb processed the 5' RACE reads again and assigns one entry to each CDR3 protein, with no DNA. This sample's table has 300,000 to 350,000 distinct CDR3 sequences. The sequencing sample was made of blood. These receptor sequences come from a human donor with ulcerative colitis or Crohn's disease, or a healthy co-twin of an affected twin (not recorded which). The CDR3 runs from the conserved cysteine through the conserved F or W.

v_gene,j_gene,CDR3aa
TRBV3-1,TRBJ1-2,CASSQGMGYTF
TRBV6-1,TRBJ1-1,CASSEGGADTEAFF
TRBV2,TRBJ2-1,CASRGLAGVNEQFF
TRBV11-2,TRBJ2-2,CASSLRTSNTGELFF
TRBV12-3/TRBV12-4,TRBJ1-3,CASRSRQTRSGNTIYF
TRBV24-1,TRBJ1-2,CATRRTGSYGYTF
TRBV6-1,TRBJ1-5,CASSDNGENQPQHF
TRBV20-1,TRBJ2-7,CSAESRVSYEQYF
TRBV28,TRBJ2-3,CASSFSAREDTQYF
TRBV9,TRBJ1-1,CASSVVGGEAFF